This T cell receptor beta chain was captured by sequencing in a study of shared clonotypes between healthy human individuals. The CDR3 totals 11 residues. Trimming took off 4 bases at V and 5 bases at J, with 5 bases between the two ends. Per the germline V gene, CDR1 is MNHEY and CDR2 is SVGAGI. This clone was found once. Additional DNA sequences in this sample encode the identical CDR3. Researchers ran the assay at a deep level. Clones were sequenced by immunoSEQ multiplex PCR, and TCRdb holds only the in-frame ones, with some missing. The sample shows a few million clones, roughly 93% of them seen only once.

This chain uses TRBV6-5 with TRBJ2-5, with unresolved D. The sequence was collected from a man aged 18 to 30 in good health. Some clones in this sample may be carry-over from other donors' samples. The sample consisted of naive CD4+ T cells from PBMCs. Subset given: CD45RA+ positively selected. This chain's CDR3 is CASSLGETQYF. In nucleotides, the CDR3 is TGTGCCAGCAGTTTAGGGGAGACCCAGTACTTC.